The present entry profiles one TCR beta chain with its context. The CDR3 extends over 15 amino acids. Germline loops: CDR1 MNHEY, CDR2 SVGEGT. V was trimmed by 0 bases and J by 8 bases, leaving 17 bases between them. These data originate in a study of blood T cell repertoires in COVID-19. Per the authors' pipeline: Nucleated cell counts were estimated from reference gene primer amplification. Profiling relied on immunoSEQ multiplex PCR, and the TCRdb table lists in-frame clones only, not all of them. V, J and clone size derive from that table, while D and trimming were established from the DNA sequence. The sample carries approximately 130,000 clones, about four fifths recorded once.

This chain uses TRBV6-2 or TRBV6-3 with TRBJ2-7; the D gene is possibly TRBD2 (6 bases). Input material: peripheral blood. The clonotype was recovered from a human donor in a cohort sampled during active COVID-19. Here the CDR3 reads CASSYSGTSSTKQYF. CDR3 bases: TGTGCCAGCAGTTACTCTGGGACTTCTTCTACGAAGCAGTACTTC.